The entry below describes one T cell receptor beta chain. This entry belongs to a study of blood T cell repertoires in COVID-19. For the study at large: PBMCs, B-cell-depleted T cells, or T cells were the source of the cDNA or gDNA that made up the material.

Assay used: immunoSEQ multiplex PCR; TCRdb lists only in-frame clones, some missing. The table records about 160,000 clones, 85% to 95% of them present only once. This clonotype was sampled from an older woman with COVID-19, enrolled during active disease. Specimen: peripheral blood.

The CDR3 spells CASSVGSTGNYGYTF. The CDR3 bases are TGTGCCAGCAGCGTAGGTTCGACAGGGAACTATGGCTACACCTTC. The chain carries TRBV9 and TRBJ1-2, with 7 bases matching TRBD1. Germline V gene data show CDR1 as SGDLS and CDR2 as YYNGEE. The CDR3 extends over 15 amino acids. Germline trimming cut 0 bases from V and 2 bases from J; bases unmatched to any gene: 4.